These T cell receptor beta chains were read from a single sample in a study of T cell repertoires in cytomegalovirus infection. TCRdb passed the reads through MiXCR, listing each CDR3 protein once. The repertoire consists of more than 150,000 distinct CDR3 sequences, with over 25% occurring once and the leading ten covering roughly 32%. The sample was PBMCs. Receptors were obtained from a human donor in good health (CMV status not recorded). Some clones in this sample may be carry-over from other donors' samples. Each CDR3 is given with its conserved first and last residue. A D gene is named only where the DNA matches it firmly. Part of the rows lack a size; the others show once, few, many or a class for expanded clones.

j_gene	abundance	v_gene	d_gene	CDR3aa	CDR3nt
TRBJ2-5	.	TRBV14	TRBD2	CASSIGGGIYETQYF	TGTGCCAGCAGTATTGGCGGGGGGATCTACGAGACCCAGTACTTC
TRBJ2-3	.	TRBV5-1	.	CASTPGQAGVTSTDTQYF	TGCGCCAGCACCCCTGGTCAGGCCGGGGTAACTAGCACAGATACGCAGTATTTT
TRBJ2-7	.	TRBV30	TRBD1	CAWRYGTGDYEQYF	TGTGCCTGGAGATACGGGACAGGCGATTACGAGCAGTACTTC
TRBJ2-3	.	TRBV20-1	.	CSARTGTPDTQYF	TGCAGTGCTAGAACAGGGACCCCAGATACGCAGTATTTT
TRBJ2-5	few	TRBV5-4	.	CASSSRGDPETQYF	TGTGCCAGCAGCAGCAGGGGCGACCCCGAGACCCAGTACTTC
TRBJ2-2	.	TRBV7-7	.	CASSLTSGANTGELFF	TGTGCTAGCAGCCTCACATCAGGGGCGAACACCGGGGAGCTGTTTTTT
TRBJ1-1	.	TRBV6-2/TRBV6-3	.	CASSWGKTLNTEAFF	TGTGCCAGCAGCTGGGGGAAGACCTTGAACACTGAAGCTTTCTTT
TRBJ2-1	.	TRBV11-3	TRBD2	CASSRQTSGGPYNEQFF	TGTGCCAGCAGCCGTCAGACTAGCGGGGGGCCTTACAATGAGCAGTTCTTC
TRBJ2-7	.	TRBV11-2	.	CATRQGGVYEQYF	TGTGCCACCCGACAGGGAGGGGTCTACGAGCAGTACTTC
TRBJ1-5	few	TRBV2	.	CASSEGIPDQPQHF	TGTGCCAGCAGTGAGGGAATACCGGATCAGCCCCAGCATTTT
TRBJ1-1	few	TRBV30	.	CAWSLQGNTEAFF	TGTGCCTGGAGTCTACAGGGCAACACTGAAGCTTTCTTT
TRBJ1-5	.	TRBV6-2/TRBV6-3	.	CASSWEDNQPQHF	TGTGCCAGCAGTTGGGAGGATAATCAGCCCCAGCATTTT
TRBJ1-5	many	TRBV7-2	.	CASSLMGWGIQPQHF	TGTGCCAGCAGCTTAATGGGGTGGGGAATTCAGCCCCAGCATTTT
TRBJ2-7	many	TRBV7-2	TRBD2	CASSSSGSYEQYF	TGTGCCAGCAGCTCCAGCGGGAGCTACGAGCAGTACTTC
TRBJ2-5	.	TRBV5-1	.	CASRGEPSETQYF	TGCGCCAGCAGGGGAGAACCCTCGGAGACCCAGTACTTC
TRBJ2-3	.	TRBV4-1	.	CASSQGSSGPQGYTQYF	TGTGCCAGCAGCCAAGGCTCAAGCGGGCCACAGGGATATACGCAGTATTTT